This TCR beta chain appears in the sequencing data of a study of blood T cell repertoires in COVID-19. On the study more broadly: The United States, Italy and Spain were the sources of the acute and convalescent COVID-19 samples. Sample material is recorded as cDNA or gDNA derived from T cells, B-cell-depleted T cells, or PBMCs.

Under the authors' procedure: The assay estimated nucleated cells by amplifying reference gene primers. Generated by immunoSEQ multiplex PCR, the TCRdb table keeps only in-frame clones and is missing some. V and J calls and clone size follow that table, whereas D and trimming were derived from the DNA. The table has 150,000 to 200,000 clones, around nine tenths seen once. Germline V gene lookup returns CDR1 MNHEY and CDR2 SMNVEV (reference sequence). The V and J ends lost 4 bases and 3 bases respectively, with 15 bases between them. CDR3 length: 15 residues. Material: peripheral blood. This chain links TRBV27 with TRBJ1-1; D may be TRBD1 (6 bases). The TCR originated in a human donor in a cohort sampled during active COVID-19. The CDR3 nucleotides read TGTGCCAGCAGTTCGCCAGGGGCTGGGGACACTGAAGCTTTCTTT. Protein sequence: CASSSPGAGDTEAFF.